In this sample, the clone carrying this TCR beta chain turned up a few times. The second PCR ran about 6 to 11 cycles with a sample-barcoded 5' primer and J-beta primers. TCRdb fed the 5' RACE reads into MiXCR, producing one record per CDR3 protein. Here the sample spans around 820,000 distinct CDR3 sequences, roughly 25% being singletons. The V and J ends lost 1 base and 6 bases respectively, with 13 bases between them. The germline CDR1 and CDR2 sequences are SGHTA and FQGNSA. The length of the CDR3 is 15 residues. The source of the sample is a study of blood T cells in healthy people across ages. This sample was shared with a second study, whose subject was T cells of mothers and their children.

Source material: blood. This sequence originates from a boy under 18 in good health. The chain couples TRBV7-2 to TRBJ1-5; possible D gene TRBD1, 5 bases. The CDR3 DNA reads as TGTGCCAGCAGCTTAGGGGCTCAGGGCGGTCAGCCCCAGCATTTT. Protein product: CASSLGAQGGQPQHF.